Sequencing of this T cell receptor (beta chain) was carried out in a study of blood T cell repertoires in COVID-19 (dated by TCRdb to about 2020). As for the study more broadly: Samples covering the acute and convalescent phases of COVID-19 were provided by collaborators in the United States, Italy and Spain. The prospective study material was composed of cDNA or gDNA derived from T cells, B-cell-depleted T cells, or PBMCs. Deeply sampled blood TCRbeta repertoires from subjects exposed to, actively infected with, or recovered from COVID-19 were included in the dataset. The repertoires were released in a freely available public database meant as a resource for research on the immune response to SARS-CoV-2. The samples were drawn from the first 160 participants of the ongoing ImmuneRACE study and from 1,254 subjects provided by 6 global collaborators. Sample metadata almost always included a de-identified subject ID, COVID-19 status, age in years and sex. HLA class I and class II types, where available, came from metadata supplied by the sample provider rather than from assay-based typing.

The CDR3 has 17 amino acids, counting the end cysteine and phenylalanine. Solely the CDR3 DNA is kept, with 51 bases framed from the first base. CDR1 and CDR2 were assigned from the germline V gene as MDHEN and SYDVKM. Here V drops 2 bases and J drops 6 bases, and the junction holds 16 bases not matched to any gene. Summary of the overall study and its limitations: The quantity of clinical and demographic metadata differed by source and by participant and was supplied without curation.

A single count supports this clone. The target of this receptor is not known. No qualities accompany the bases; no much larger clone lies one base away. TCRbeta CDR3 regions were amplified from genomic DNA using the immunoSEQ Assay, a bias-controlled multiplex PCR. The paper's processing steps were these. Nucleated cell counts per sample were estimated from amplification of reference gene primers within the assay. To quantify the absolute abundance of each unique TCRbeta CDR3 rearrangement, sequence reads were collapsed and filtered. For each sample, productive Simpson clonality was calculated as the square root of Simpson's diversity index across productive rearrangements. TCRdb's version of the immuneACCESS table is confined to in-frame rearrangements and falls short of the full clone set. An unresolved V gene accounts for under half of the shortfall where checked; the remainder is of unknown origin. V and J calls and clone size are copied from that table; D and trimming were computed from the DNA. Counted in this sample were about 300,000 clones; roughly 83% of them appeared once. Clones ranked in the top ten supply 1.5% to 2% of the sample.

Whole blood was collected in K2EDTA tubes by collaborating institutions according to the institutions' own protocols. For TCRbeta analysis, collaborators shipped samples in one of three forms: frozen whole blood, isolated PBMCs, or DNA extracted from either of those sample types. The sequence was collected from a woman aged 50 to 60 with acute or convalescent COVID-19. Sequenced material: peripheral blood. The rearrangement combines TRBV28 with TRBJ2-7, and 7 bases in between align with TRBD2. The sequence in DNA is TGTGCCAGCAGTTTAGGGGCGGGAGAGTCCTACTTTGGCGAGCAGTACTTC. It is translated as CASSLGAGESYFGEQYF.